Sequencing of this TCR beta chain was carried out in a study of CD8 T cells in ankylosing spondylitis. Study-wide results and limits: Ankylosing spondylitis blood seemed to carry a telltale TCR beta motif made of eight highly homologous variants. The disease-linked clones had a CD8+ phenotype and low blood frequencies. Earlier literature documents some of the motif variants in reactive arthritis synovial fluid and blood.

This clonotype was recorded many times. The target antigen is unknown. Libraries for TCR beta were made by quantitative 5'-RACE with molecular barcodes. One entry per CDR3 protein results from TCRdb running MiXCR on the 5' RACE reads. Of approximately 130,000 distinct CDR3 sequences in the sample, around 10% were seen once. This CDR3 comprises 12 residues. Losses at the gene ends were 6 bases for V and 6 bases for J; bases not matched to a gene: 7. Germline CDR1 is DFQATT and CDR2 is SNEGSKA (reference sequence). The chain links TRBV20-1 to TRBJ1-1, with 7 bases that match TRBD1. This receptor was obtained from a female donor with ankylosing spondylitis or in good health (not recorded which). The sequencing input was blood, either unsorted or a sorted T cell fraction (not recorded which). The CDR3 coding sequence is TGCAGTGCGAGGGGGCGGCGGGCTGAAGCTTTCTTT. Its translation: CSARGRRAEAFF.